These T cell receptor beta chains were read from a single sample in a study of T-cell memory formation after mild COVID-19. Each CDR3 protein is one row after TCRdb ran MiXCR on the 5' RACE reads. Of approximately 300,000 distinct CDR3 sequences detected, about 15% appear once; the ten largest clones hold 20% to 25%. Material: PBMCs or a T cell subset sorted from them (not recorded which). These receptors originate from a man between 18 and 35 years old who had mild COVID-19 (a few samples of this study predate the infection). Cell type and time point are not known. Both conserved end residues are part of each CDR3. Fields, in order: V gene, clone size, J gene, D gene, CDR3 protein, CDR3 DNA. A D gene is named only where the DNA matches it firmly. For some rows the clone size is stated as once, few or many, or as a class when expanded; others skip it.

>TRBV5-1|many|TRBJ2-2|-
CASSLVSGDTGELFF
TGCGCCAGCAGCTTGGTTTCAGGGGACACCGGGGAGCTGTTTTTT
>TRBV5-1|few|TRBJ1-6|-
CASSLGVQNNSPLHF
TGCGCCAGCAGCTTGGGCGTTCAGAATAATTCACCCCTCCACTTT
>TRBV7-3|few|TRBJ1-1|TRBD1
CASSPSGTGGEAFF
TGTGCCAGCAGCCCTTCCGGGACAGGGGGCGAGGCTTTCTTT
>TRBV7-9|few|TRBJ2-2|-
CASSRNRGAIGELFF
TGTGCCAGCAGCCGGAACCGGGGGGCCATCGGGGAGCTGTTTTTT
>TRBV9|-|TRBJ2-1|-
CASSVVDSEQFF
TGTGCCAGCAGCGTAGTAGATTCTGAGCAGTTCTTC
>TRBV5-1|few|TRBJ2-5|TRBD2
CASSGPSGGLQETQYF
TGCGCCAGCAGCGGCCCTAGCGGGGGTCTCCAAGAGACCCAGTACTTC
>TRBV2|many|TRBJ2-3|-
CASSAADTQYF
TGTGCCAGCAGCGCCGCAGATACGCAGTATTTT
>TRBV5-8|-|TRBJ2-2|-
CASSGRGSNTGELFF
TGTGCCAGCAGCGGGCGGGGATCGAACACCGGGGAGCTGTTTTTT
>TRBV11-2|few|TRBJ2-3|TRBD2
CASSLDYAGGRTHTQYF
TGTGCCAGCAGCTTAGATTATGCGGGGGGACGTACTCATACGCAGTATTTT
>TRBV9|-|TRBJ2-5|-
CASSVDMAETQYF
TGTGCCAGCAGCGTAGACATGGCAGAGACCCAGTACTTC
>TRBV4-1|-|TRBJ1-1|TRBD1
CASSQGVQGNLENTEAFF
TGCGCCAGCAGCCAAGGGGTACAGGGGAATTTGGAGAACACTGAAGCTTTCTTT
>TRBV4-1|-|TRBJ1-5|-
CASSPGGQGTGNQPQHF
TGCGCCAGCAGCCCCGGCGGTCAGGGAACCGGCAATCAGCCCCAGCATTTT
>TRBV6-6|-|TRBJ1-5|-
CASSYAESHQPQNF
TGTGCCAGCAGTTATGCAGAATCTCACCAGCCCCAGAATTTT
>TRBV7-8|few|TRBJ2-1|-
CASSPTPGSDNEQFF
TGTGCCAGCAGCCCCACCCCCGGGAGCGACAATGAGCAGTTCTTC
>TRBV19|-|TRBJ2-3|TRBD2
CASRLTSASTDTQYF
TGTGCCAGTAGGTTGACTAGCGCTAGCACAGATACGCAGTATTTT
>TRBV6-2/TRBV6-3|-|TRBJ2-1|-
CASGSLYEQFF
TGTGCCAGCGGGTCGCTGTATGAGCAGTTCTTC
>TRBV9|-|TRBJ1-2|TRBD1
CASSVLDRGNIYGYTF
TGTGCCAGCAGCGTACTAGACAGGGGGAACATCTATGGCTACACCTTC